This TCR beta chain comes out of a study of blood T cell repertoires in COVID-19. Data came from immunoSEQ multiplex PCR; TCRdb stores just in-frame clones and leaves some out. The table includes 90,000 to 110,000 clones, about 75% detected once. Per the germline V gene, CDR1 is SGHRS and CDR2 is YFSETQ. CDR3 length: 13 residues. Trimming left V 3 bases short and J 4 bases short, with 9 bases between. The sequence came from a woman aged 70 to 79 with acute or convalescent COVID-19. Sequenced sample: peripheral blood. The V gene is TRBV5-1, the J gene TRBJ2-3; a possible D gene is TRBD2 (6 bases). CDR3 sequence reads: CASSSRGSDTQYF. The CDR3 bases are TGCGCCAGCAGCTCCCGGGGGTCAGATACGCAGTATTTT.